Below are 9 T cell receptor beta chains sequenced from a single sample in a study of shared clonotypes between healthy human individuals. Only in-frame clones appear in the TCRdb table, and some are missing; sequencing was by immunoSEQ multiplex PCR. The data hold approximately 500,000 clones, with 75% to 85% observed a single time. The sample consisted of PBMCs. These receptors came from a woman in her 40s in good health. Some clones in this sample may be carry-over from other donors' samples.

This chain joins TRBV7-3 and TRBJ2-3; 7 bases are shared with TRBD2. In germline, CDR1 is SGHTA, CDR2 FQGTGA. The CDR3 has 15 amino acids. V was pared by 3 bases and J by 3 bases, with 6 bases of the junction left unmatched. The CDR3 here is CASSLEGGRTDTQYF. CDR3 nucleotides: TGTGCCAGCAGCTTGGAGGGAGGGAGGACAGATACGCAGTATTTT.

This chain uses TRBV5-1 with TRBJ2-1; 10 bases map to TRBD1. CDR1 is SGHRS, CDR2 YFSETQ, per germline. Trimming removed 2 bases from V and 2 bases from J; junction bases left unmatched: 10. The CDR3 contains 18 residues. The DNA for the CDR3 is TGCGCCAGCAGCTTAGAAGGGACAGGGGCGGGGGCCTACAATGAGCAGTTCTTC. It codes for CASSLEGTGAGAYNEQFF.

The chain carries TRBV5-6 and TRBJ2-7, with a tentative D call TRBD1 (5 bases). V was clipped by 0 bases and J by 3 bases, with 10 bases between them. The CDR3 totals 14 residues. Germline-derived CDR1 and CDR2 are SGHDT and YYEEEE. The CDR3 DNA reads as TGTGCCAGCAGCTTGGACGTCAGGGACTACGAGCAGTACTTC. It translates to CASSLDVRDYEQYF.

The chain uses TRBV28 and TRBJ1-3; no definite D call. V lost 3 bases and J 4 bases, leaving 10 bases between the germline ends. The CDR3 covers 14 residues. Germline V gene data show CDR1 as MDHEN and CDR2 as SYDVKM. The CDR3 bases are TGTGCCAGCAGTTTTGCACAGTTGGGAAACACCATATATTTT. The encoded protein is CASSFAQLGNTIYF.

V gene TRBV7-9 combines with J gene TRBJ2-7; TRBD1 aligns across 8 bases. The CDR3 spans 14 residues. CDR1 and CDR2 (germline): SEHNR, FQNEAQ (reference sequence). The V gene end was trimmed by 5 bases and the J gene end by 1 base; junction bases not matched to a gene: 4. The CDR3 DNA reads as TGTGCCAGCAGCCGACAGGGGTTGTCCTACGAGCAGTACTTC. This sequence encodes CASSRQGLSYEQYF.

V is TRBV29-1 and J is TRBJ2-1, with D possibly matching TRBD2 (5 bases). The CDR3 covers 13 residues. The V and J ends lost 3 bases and 5 bases respectively, with 11 bases between them. Germline CDR1 is SQVTM and CDR2 is ANQGSEA. CDR3 bases: TGCAGCGTTGATTCTCTAGCTGACAATGAGCAGTTCTTC. Amino acid sequence: CSVDSLADNEQFF.

The V gene is TRBV30, the J gene TRBJ2-5, with 11 bases aligning to TRBD2. CDR3 length: 14 amino acids. CDR1 is GTSNPN and CDR2 is SVGIG in the germline V gene (reference sequence). J gave up 2 bases and V 2 bases, and 1 base lay outside the gene matches. Written as DNA, the CDR3 is TGTGCCTGGAGTACTAGCGGGAGTCAAGAGACCCAGTACTTC. It yields the protein CAWSTSGSQETQYF.

V usage is TRBV28 and J usage is TRBJ1-2, with 8 positions matching TRBD1. This CDR3 has 13 amino acids. The germline CDR1 and CDR2 sequences are MDHEN and SYDVKM. Trimming removed 10 bases from V and 5 bases from J; junction bases left unmatched: 9. The CDR3 DNA is TGTGCCACCAAAACAGGGGGATATTATGGCTACACCTTC. This sequence encodes CATKTGGYYGYTF.

The rearrangement links TRBV19 to TRBJ2-3, with TRBD1 as a possible D gene (5 bases). Trimming left V 5 bases short and J 2 bases short, with 8 bases between. Germline lookup yields CDR1 LNHDA and CDR2 SQIVND (reference sequence). The CDR3 is 13 amino acids. The CDR3 protein is CASSWTNTDTQYF. The CDR3 DNA reads as TGTGCCAGTAGTTGGACAAACACAGATACGCAGTATTTT.